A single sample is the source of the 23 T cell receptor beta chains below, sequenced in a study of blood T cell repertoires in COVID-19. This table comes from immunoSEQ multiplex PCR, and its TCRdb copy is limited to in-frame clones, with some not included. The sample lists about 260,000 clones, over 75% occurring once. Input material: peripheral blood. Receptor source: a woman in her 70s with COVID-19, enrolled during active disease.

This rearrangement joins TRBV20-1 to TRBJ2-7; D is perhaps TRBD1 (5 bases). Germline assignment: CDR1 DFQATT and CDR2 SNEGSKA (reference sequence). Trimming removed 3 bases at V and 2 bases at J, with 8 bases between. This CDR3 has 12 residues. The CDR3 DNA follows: TGCAGTGCTAGTAAGGGGACCTACGAGCAGTACTTC. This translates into CSASKGTYEQYF.

The CDR3 nucleotides read TGTGCCAGCAGTCCGGGACTCGGGGACATTCAGTACTTC. This encodes CASSPGLGDIQYF. The chain uses TRBV7-2 and TRBJ2-4; maybe TRBD2 (6 bases). Germline CDR1 SGHTA, CDR2 FQGNSA. This CDR3 spans 13 amino acids. V lost 6 bases to trimming and J lost 8 bases, with 14 bases between them.

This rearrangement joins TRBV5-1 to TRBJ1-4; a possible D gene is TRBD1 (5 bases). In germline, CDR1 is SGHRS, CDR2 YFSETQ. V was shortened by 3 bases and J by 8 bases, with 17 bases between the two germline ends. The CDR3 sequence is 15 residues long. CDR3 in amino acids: CASSSQGPSREKLFF. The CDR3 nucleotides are TGCGCCAGCAGCTCCCAGGGCCCATCAAGAGAAAAACTGTTTTTT.

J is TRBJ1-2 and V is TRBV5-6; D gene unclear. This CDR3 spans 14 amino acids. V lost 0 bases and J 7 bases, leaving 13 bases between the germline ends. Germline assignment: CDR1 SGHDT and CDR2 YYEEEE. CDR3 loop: CASSLAGRMIGYTF. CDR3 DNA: TGTGCCAGCAGCTTGGCTGGCAGGATGATTGGCTACACCTTC.

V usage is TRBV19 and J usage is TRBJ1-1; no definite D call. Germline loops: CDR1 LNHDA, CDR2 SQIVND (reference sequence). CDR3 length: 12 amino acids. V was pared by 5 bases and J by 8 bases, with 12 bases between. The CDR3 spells CASSWAAGEAFF. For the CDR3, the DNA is TGTGCCAGTAGTTGGGCTGCAGGAGAAGCTTTCTTT.

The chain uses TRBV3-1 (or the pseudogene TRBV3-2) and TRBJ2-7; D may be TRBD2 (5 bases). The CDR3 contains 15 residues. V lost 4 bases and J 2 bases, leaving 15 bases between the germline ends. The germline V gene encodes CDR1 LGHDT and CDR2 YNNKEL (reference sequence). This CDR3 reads CASSPTSGSAYEQYF. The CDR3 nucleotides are TGTGCCAGCAGCCCCACTTCGGGATCTGCCTACGAGCAGTACTTC.

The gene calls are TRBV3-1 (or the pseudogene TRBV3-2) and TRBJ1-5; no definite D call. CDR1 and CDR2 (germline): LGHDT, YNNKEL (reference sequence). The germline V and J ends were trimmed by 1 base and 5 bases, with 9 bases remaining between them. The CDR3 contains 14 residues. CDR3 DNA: TGTGCCAGCAGCCAAGGGAGGGCCCATCAGCCCCAGCATTTT. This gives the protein CASSQGRAHQPQHF.

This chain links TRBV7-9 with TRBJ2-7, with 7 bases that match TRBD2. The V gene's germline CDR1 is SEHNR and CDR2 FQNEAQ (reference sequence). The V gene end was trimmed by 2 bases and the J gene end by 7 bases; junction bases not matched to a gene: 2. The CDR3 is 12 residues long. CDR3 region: CASSLSGGEQYF. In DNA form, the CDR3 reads TGTGCCAGCAGCTTATCGGGGGGTGAGCAGTACTTC. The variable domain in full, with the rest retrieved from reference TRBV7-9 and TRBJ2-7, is DTGVSQNPRHKITKRGQNVTFRCDPISEHNRLYWYRQTLGQGPEFLTYFQNEAQLEKSRLLSDRFSAERPKGSFSTLEIQRTEQGDSAMYLCASSLSGGEQYFGPGTRLTVT.

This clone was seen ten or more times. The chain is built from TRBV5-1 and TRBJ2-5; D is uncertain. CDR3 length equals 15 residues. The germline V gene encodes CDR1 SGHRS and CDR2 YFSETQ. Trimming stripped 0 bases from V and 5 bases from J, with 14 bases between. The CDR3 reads CASSLVYFPSETQYF. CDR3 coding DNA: TGCGCCAGCAGCTTGGTTTACTTCCCTTCGGAGACCCAGTACTTC. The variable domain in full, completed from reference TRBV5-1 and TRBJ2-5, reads KAGVTQTPRYLIKTRGQQVTLSCSPISGHRSVSWYQQTPGQGLQFLFEYFSETQRNKGNFPGRFSGRQFSNSRSEMNVSTLELGDSALYLCASSLVYFPSETQYFGPGTRLLVL.

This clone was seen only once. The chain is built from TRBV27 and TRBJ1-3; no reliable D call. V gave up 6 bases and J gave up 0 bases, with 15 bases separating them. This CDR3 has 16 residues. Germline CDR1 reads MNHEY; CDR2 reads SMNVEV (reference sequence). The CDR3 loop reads CASRKLGSSSGNTIYF. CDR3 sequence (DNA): TGTGCCAGCAGAAAACTAGGTTCCAGCTCTGGAAACACCATATATTTT.

The CDR3: CSVLTTNYGYTF. The CDR3 region has the DNA TGCAGCGTTTTAACAACGAACTATGGCTACACCTTC. The chain links TRBV29-1 to TRBJ1-2; the D is unclear. Between the trimmed V and J ends, which lost 5 bases and 2 bases, there was a span of 9 bases. In germline, CDR1 is SQVTM, CDR2 ANQGSEA. The CDR3 contains 12 residues.

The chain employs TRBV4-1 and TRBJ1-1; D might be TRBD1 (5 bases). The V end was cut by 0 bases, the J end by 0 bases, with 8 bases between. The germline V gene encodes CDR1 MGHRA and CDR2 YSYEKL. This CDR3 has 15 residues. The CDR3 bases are TGCGCCAGCAGCCAAGAGCGGGGGTTGAACACTGAAGCTTTCTTT. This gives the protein CASSQERGLNTEAFF.

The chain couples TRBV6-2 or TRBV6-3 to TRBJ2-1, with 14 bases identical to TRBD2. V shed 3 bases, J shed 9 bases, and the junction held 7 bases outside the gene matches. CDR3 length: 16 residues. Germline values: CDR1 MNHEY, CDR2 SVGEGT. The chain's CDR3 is CASSYQTSGRASEQFF. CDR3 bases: TGTGCCAGCAGTTATCAGACTAGCGGGAGGGCCTCTGAGCAGTTCTTC.

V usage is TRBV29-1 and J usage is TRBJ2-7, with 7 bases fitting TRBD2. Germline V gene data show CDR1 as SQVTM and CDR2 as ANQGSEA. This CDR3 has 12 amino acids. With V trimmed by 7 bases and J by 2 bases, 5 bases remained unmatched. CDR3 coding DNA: TGCAGCGGTGGGGAGGGTACCTACGAGCAGTACTTC. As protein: CSGGEGTYEQYF.

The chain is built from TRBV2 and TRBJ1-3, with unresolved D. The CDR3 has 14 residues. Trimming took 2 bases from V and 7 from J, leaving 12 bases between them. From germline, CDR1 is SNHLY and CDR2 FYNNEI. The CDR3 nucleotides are TGTGCCAGCAGTGAAAGGCCAGCGCTCAACACCATATATTTT. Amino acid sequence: CASSERPALNTIYF. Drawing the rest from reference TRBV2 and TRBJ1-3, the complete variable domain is EPEVTQTPSHQVTQMGQEVILRCVPISNHLYFYWYRQILGQKVEFLVSFYNNEISEKSEIFDDQFSVERPDGSNFTLKIRSTKLEDSAMYFCASSERPALNTIYFGEGSWLTVV.

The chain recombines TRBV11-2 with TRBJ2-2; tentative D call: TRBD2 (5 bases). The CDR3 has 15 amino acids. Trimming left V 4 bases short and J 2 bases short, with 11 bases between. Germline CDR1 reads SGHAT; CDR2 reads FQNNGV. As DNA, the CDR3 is TGTGCCAGCAGCTCCGCTCGGGAAAACACCGGGGAGCTGTTTTTT. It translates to CASSSARENTGELFF.

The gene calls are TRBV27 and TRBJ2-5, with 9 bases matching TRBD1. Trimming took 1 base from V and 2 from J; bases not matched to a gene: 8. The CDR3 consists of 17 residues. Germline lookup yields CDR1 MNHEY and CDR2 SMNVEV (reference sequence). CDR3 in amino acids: CASSLYSDRGLQETQYF. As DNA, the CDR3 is TGTGCCAGCAGTTTATACAGTGACAGGGGGTTACAAGAGACCCAGTACTTC.

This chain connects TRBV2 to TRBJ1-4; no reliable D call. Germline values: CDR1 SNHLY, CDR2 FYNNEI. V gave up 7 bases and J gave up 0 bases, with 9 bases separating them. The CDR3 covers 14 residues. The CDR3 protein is CASTLTTTNEKLFF. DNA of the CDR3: TGTGCCAGCACCTTGACAACAACTAATGAAAAACTGTTTTTT.

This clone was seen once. The CDR3 nucleotides are TGTGCCAGCAGCCTAGCGGGGCACCCTGGCAATGAGCAGTTCTTC. It codes for CASSLAGHPGNEQFF. This chain joins TRBV27 and TRBJ2-1; TRBD2 agrees at 9 bases. The CDR3 contains 15 residues. The V segment lost 6 bases and the J segment 6 bases; nucleotides outside the gene matches: 9. The germline V gene encodes CDR1 MNHEY and CDR2 SMNVEV (reference sequence).

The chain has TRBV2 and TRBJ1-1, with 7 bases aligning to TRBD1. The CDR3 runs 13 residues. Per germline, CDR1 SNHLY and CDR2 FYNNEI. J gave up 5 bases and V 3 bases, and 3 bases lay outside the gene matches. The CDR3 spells CASSETGRTEAFF. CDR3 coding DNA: TGTGCCAGCAGTGAGACAGGGCGGACTGAAGCTTTCTTT.

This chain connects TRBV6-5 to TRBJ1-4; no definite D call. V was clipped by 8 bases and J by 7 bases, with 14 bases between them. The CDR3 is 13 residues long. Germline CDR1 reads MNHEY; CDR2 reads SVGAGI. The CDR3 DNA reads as TGTGCCAGCGCAATCGCGGGTTTTGAAAAACTGTTTTTT. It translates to CASAIAGFEKLFF.

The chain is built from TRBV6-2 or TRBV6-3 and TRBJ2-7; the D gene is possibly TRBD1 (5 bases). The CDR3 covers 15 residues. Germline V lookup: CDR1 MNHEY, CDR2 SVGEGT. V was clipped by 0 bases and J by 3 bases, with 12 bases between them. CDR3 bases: TGTGCCAGCAGTTACTCAAGGGTGGGGCTCTACGAGCAGTACTTC. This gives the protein CASSYSRVGLYEQYF.

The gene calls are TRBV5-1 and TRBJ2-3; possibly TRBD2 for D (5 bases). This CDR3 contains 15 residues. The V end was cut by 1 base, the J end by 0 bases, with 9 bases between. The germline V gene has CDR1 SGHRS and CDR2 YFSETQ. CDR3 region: CASSLSRGSTDTQYF. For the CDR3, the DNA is TGCGCCAGCAGCTTGAGTCGGGGAAGCACAGATACGCAGTATTTT.